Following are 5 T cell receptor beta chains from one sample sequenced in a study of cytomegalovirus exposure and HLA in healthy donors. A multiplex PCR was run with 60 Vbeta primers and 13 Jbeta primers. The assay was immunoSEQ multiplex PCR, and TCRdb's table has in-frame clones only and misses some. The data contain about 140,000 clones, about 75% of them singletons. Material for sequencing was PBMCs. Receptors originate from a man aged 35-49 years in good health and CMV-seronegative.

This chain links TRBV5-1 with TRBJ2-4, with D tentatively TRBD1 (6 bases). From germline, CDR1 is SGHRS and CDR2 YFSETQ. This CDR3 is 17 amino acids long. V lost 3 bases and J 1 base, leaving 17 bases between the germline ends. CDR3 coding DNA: TGCGCCAGCAGCTCCCTCCTCACAGGGAACGCCAAAAACATTCAGTACTTC. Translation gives CASSSLLTGNAKNIQYF.

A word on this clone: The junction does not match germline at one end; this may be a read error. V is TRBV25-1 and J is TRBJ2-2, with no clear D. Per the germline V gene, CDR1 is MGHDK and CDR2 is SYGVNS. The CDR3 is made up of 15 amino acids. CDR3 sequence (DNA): TGTGCCAGCAGTGAAGCAGGTCGGAACTCCGGGGAGCTGTTTTTT. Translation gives CASSEAGRNSGELFF. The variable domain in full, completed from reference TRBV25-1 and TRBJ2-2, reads EADIYQTPRYLVIGTGKKITLECSQTMGHDKMYWYQQDPGMELHLIHYSYGVNSTEKGDLSSESTVSRIRTEHFPLTLESARPSHTSQYLCASSEAGRNSGELFFGEGSRLTVL.

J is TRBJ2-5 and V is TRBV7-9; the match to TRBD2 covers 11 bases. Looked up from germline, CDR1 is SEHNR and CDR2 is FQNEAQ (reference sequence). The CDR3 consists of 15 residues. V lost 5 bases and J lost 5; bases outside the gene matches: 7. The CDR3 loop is CASSDSGGVQETQYF. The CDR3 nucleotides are TGTGCCAGCAGCGATAGCGGGGGGGTACAGGAGACCCAGTACTTC.

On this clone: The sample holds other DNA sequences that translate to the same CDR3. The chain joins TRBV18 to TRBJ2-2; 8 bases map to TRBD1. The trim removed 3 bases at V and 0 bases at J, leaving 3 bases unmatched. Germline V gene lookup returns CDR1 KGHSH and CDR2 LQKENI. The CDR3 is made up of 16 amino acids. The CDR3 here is CASSPRQGSNTGELFF. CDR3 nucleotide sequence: TGTGCCAGCTCACCCCGACAGGGGTCGAACACCGGGGAGCTGTTTTTT. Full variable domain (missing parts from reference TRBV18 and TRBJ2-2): NAGVMQNPRHLVRRRGQEARLRCSPMKGHSHVYWYRQLPEEGLKFMVYLQKENIIDESGMPKERFSAEFPKEGPSILRIQQVVRGDSAAYFCASSPRQGSNTGELFFGEGSRLTVL.

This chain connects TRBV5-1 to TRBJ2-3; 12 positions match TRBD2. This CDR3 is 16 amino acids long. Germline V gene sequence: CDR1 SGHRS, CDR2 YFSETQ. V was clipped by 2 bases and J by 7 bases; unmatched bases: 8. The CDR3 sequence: CASSLLAGGPINTQYF. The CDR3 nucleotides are TGCGCCAGCAGCTTACTAGCGGGGGGCCCCATAAATACGCAGTATTTT.